This T cell receptor (beta chain) derives from a study of OX40 agonist ivuxolimab in advanced cancers. For the study at large: One hepatocellular carcinoma and two cutaneous melanoma patients partially responded.

The ends were cut back, 6 bases at V and 6 bases at J, with 14 bases in the middle. CDR3 length: 13 residues. Germline CDR1 is MDHEN and CDR2 is SYDVKM. The assay was immunoSEQ multiplex PCR, and TCRdb's table has in-frame clones only and misses some. This table holds approximately 73,000 clones, roughly nine tenths found once. Prior autoimmune disease or systemic immunosuppression barred patients. This TCR was sampled from an adult with an advanced solid tumor such as melanoma, head and neck, liver or kidney cancer. The chain combines TRBV28 with TRBJ2-5, with D tentatively TRBD1 (6 bases). Sequenced here: CD4+ or CD8+ T cells sorted from blood, sampled in a trial of the OX40 agonist ivuxolimab. In DNA, the CDR3 is TGTGCCAGCAGGAAACAGGGTATGAAGACCCAGTACTTC. Protein: CASRKQGMKTQYF.